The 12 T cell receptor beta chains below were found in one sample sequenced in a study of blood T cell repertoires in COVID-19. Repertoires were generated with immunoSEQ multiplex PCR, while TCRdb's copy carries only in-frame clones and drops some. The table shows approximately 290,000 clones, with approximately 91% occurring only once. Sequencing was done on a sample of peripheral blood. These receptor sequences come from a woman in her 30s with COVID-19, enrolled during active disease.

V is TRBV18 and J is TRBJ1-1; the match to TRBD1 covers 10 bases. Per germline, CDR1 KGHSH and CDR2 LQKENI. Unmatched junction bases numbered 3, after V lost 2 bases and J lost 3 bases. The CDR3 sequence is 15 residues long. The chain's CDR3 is CASSPGQGVYTEAFF. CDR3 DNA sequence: TGTGCCAGCTCACCAGGACAGGGGGTTTACACTGAAGCTTTCTTT.

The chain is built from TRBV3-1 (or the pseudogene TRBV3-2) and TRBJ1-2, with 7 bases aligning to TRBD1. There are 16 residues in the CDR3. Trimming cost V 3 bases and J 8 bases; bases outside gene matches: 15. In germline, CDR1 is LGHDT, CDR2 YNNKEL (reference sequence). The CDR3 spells CASSHLPTGLAEGYTF. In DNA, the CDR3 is TGTGCCAGCAGCCACCTCCCGACAGGGTTGGCTGAAGGCTACACCTTC.

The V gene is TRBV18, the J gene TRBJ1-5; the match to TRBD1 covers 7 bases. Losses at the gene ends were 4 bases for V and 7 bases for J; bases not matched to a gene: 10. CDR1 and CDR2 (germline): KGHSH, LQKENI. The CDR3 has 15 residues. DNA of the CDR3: TGTGCCAGCTCACAAGGTAAAGGGGGCGTGCAGCCCCAGCATTTT. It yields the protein CASSQGKGGVQPQHF.

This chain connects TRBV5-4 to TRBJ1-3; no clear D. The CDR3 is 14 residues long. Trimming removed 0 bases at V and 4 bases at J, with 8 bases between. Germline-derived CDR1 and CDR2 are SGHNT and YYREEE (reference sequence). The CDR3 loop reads CASSLEGGGNTIYF. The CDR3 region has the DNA TGTGCCAGCAGCTTGGAGGGCGGGGGAAACACCATATATTTT.

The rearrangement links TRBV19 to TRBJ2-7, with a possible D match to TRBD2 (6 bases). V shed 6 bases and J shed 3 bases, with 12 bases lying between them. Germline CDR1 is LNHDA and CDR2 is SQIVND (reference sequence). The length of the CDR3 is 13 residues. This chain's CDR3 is CASSPTGLYEQYF. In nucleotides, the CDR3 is TGTGCCAGTAGCCCGACGGGACTCTACGAGCAGTACTTC.

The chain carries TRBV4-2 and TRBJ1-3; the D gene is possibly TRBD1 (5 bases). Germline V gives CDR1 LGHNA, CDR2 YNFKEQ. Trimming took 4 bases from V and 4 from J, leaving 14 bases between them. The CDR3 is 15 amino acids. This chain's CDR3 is CASSRTAGQGNTIYF. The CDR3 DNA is TGTGCCAGCAGCCGCACGGCGGGGCAAGGAAACACCATATATTTT.

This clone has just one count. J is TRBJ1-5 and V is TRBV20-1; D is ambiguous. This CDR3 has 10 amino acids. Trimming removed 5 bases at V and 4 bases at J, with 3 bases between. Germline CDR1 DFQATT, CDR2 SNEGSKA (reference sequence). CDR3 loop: CSAQNQPQHF. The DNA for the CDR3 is TGCAGTGCTCAAAATCAGCCCCAGCATTTT.

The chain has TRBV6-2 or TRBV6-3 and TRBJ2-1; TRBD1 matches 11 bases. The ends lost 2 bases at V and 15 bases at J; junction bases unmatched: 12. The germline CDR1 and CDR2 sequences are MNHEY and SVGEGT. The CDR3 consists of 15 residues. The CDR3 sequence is CASSYVGTGGLRSFF. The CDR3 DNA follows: TGTGCCAGCAGTTACGTCGGGACAGGGGGTTTGCGGTCGTTCTTC.

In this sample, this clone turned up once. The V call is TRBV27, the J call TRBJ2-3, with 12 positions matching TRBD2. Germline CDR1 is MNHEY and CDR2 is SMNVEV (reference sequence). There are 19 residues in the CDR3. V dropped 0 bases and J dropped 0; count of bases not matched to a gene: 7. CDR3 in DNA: TGTGCCAGCAGTTTATCGTGGCTAGCGGGAGGGCCTAGCACAGATACGCAGTATTTT. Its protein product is CASSLSWLAGGPSTDTQYF.

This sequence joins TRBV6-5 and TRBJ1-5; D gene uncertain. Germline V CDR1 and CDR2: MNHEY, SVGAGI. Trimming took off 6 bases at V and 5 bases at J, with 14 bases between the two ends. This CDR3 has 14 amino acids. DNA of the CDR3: TGTGCCAGCAGCTCGGGGATGGGGTATCAGCCCCAGCATTTT. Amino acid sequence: CASSSGMGYQPQHF.

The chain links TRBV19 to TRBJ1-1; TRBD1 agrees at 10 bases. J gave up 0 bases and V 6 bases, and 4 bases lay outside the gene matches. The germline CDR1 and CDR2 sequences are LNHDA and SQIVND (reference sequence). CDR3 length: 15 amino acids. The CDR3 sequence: CASSPTGGLNTEAFF. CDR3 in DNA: TGTGCCAGTAGCCCGACAGGGGGCCTGAACACTGAAGCTTTCTTT. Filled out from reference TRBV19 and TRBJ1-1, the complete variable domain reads DGGITQSPKYLFRKEGQNVTLSCEQNLNHDAMYWYRQDPGQGLRLIYYSQIVNDFQKGDIAEGYSVSREKKESFPLTVTSAQKNPTAFYLCASSPTGGLNTEAFFGQGTRLTVV.

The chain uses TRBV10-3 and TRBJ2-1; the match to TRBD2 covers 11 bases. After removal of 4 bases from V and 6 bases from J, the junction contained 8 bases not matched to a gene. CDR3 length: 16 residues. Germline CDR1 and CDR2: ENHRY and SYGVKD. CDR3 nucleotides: TGTGCCATCAGTGCTGAACTAGCGGGAGCGGGCAATGAGCAGTTCTTC. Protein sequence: CAISAELAGAGNEQFF.